The 29 T cell receptor beta chains below all came from one sample that was sequenced in a study of blood T cell repertoires in COVID-19. The protocol was immunoSEQ multiplex PCR, while the TCRdb copy is restricted to in-frame clones and leaves out a portion. The sample consists of 100,000 or so clones, 80% to 95% of them appearing once. The sample was peripheral blood. The receptor set was obtained from a man aged 55 to 70 with acute or convalescent COVID-19.

The chain uses TRBV6-5 and TRBJ2-7; 12 bases fit TRBD2. V lost 6 bases, J lost 8 bases, and 2 bases stayed unmatched. The CDR3 consists of 12 residues. From germline, CDR1 is MNHEY and CDR2 SVGAGI. The CDR3 sequence is CASRLAGGQQYV. CDR3 DNA sequence: TGTGCCAGCAGACTAGCGGGAGGTCAGCAGTACGTC.

The chain uses TRBV6-1 and TRBJ2-3; the match to TRBD2 covers 9 bases. Trimming cost V 1 base and J 0 bases; bases outside gene matches: 11. Germline lookup yields CDR1 MNHNS and CDR2 SASEGT. This CDR3 is 19 amino acids long. The CDR3, as DNA: TGTGCCAGCAGTGAAGGGGTTAGCGGGAGCGTTCTTAGCACAGATACGCAGTATTTT. It translates to CASSEGVSGSVLSTDTQYF.

CDR3 sequence reads: CASRQGWKTGELFF. The CDR3 DNA reads as TGTGCCAGCCGACAGGGCTGGAAAACCGGGGAGCTGTTTTTT. This chain joins TRBV19 and TRBJ2-2, with TRBD1 matching 7 bases. The CDR3 spans 14 residues. V shed 9 bases, J shed 5 bases, and the junction held 9 bases outside the gene matches. Germline assignment: CDR1 LNHDA and CDR2 SQIVND (reference sequence). Complete variable domain (other parts from reference TRBV19 and TRBJ2-2): DGGITQSPKYLFRKEGQNVTLSCEQNLNHDAMYWYRQDPGQGLRLIYYSQIVNDFQKGDIAEGYSVSREKKESFPLTVTSAQKNPTAFYLCASRQGWKTGELFFGEGSRLTVL.

This chain uses TRBV28 with TRBJ2-6, with D possibly matching TRBD1 (6 bases). V was cut by 2 bases and J by 2 bases, with 13 bases left in between. Germline CDR1 reads MDHEN; CDR2 reads SYDVKM. This CDR3 comprises 17 residues. CDR3 DNA sequence: TGTGCCAGCAGTTTACCTTCTCCAGGGGCTGGGGCCAACGTCCTGACTTTC. Translating gives CASSLPSPGAGANVLTF.

The chain uses TRBV29-1 and TRBJ2-2, with 11 bases lining up with TRBD1. This CDR3 contains 14 residues. Germline CDR1 reads SQVTM; CDR2 reads ANQGSEA. V lost 6 bases to trimming and J lost 6 bases; unmatched junction nucleotides: 6. CDR3 DNA sequence: TGCAGCGTGGGGACAGGGGGAGAACCCGGGGAGCTGTTTTTT. This translates into CSVGTGGEPGELFF.

The DNA for the CDR3 is TGTGCCAGTACCCTCCGACAGGCTCCCTATGGCTACACCTTC. This codes for CASTLRQAPYGYTF. The V call is TRBV19, the J call TRBJ1-2; maybe TRBD1 (6 bases). The CDR3 sequence is 14 residues long. Trimming shortened V by 7 bases and J by 4 bases, and 16 bases separated the two germline ends. The germline CDR1 and CDR2 sequences are LNHDA and SQIVND (reference sequence).

This clone was observed a handful of times. V is TRBV15 and J is TRBJ1-2; D is possibly TRBD1 (5 bases). This CDR3 has 15 residues. CDR1 and CDR2 from the germline V gene are LNHNV and YYDKDF (reference sequence). The V end was cut by 1 base, the J end by 7 bases, with 16 bases between. CDR3 sequence (DNA): TGTGCCACCAGCAGAGGGTACCTTGGGGCCGGTGGCTACACCTTC. Translated: CATSRGYLGAGGYTF. The full variable domain, completed using reference TRBV15 and TRBJ1-2, is DAMVIQNPRYQVTQFGKPVTLSCSQTLNHNVMYWYQQKSSQAPKLLFHYYDKDFNNEADTPDNFQSRRPNTSFCFLDIRSPGLGDTAMYLCATSRGYLGAGGYTFGSGTRLTVV.

The chain is built from TRBV2 and TRBJ2-5; 11 bases are shared with TRBD1. The CDR3 sequence is 13 residues long. Per the germline V gene, CDR1 is SNHLY and CDR2 is FYNNEI. The ends lost 8 bases at V and 5 bases at J; junction bases unmatched: 4. CDR3 sequence (DNA): TGTGCCAGCTGGGGACAGGGGGGGGAGACCCAGTACTTC. Its protein is CASWGQGGETQYF. Supplemented by reference TRBV2 and TRBJ2-5, the full variable domain reads EPEVTQTPSHQVTQMGQEVILRCVPISNHLYFYWYRQILGQKVEFLVSFYNNEISEKSEIFDDQFSVERPDGSNFTLKIRSTKLEDSAMYFCASWGQGGETQYFGPGTRLLVL.

The chain combines TRBV5-8 with TRBJ2-7; TRBD2 matches at 15 bases. The CDR3 runs to 17 residues. V trimming: 4 bases; J trimming: 1 base; junction bases outside the gene matches: 6. In germline, CDR1 is SGHTS, CDR2 YDEGEE. The DNA for the CDR3 is TGTGCCAGCAGCGATGGGACTAGCGGGGGGATTTCCTACGAGCAGTACGTC. This gives the protein CASSDGTSGGISYEQYV.

V usage is TRBV5-1 and J usage is TRBJ2-3, with TRBD2 identical over 13 bases. Trimming at V came to 2 bases and at J to 4 bases, leaving 16 bases not matched to a gene. CDR1 is SGHRS, CDR2 YFSETQ, per germline. The length of the CDR3 is 20 residues. CDR3 in amino acids: CASSFPRTSGGAKFPDTQYF. CDR3 bases: TGCGCCAGCAGCTTTCCTCGGACTAGCGGGGGCGCAAAATTCCCAGATACGCAGTATTTT.

The chain's CDR3 is CASKREQGSGYGYTF. The DNA for the CDR3 is TGCGCCAGCAAGAGGGAACAGGGGTCCGGGTATGGCTACACCTTC. This rearrangement joins TRBV5-1 to TRBJ1-2, with 7 bases aligning to TRBD1. The germline V gene encodes CDR1 SGHRS and CDR2 YFSETQ. The junction had 13 bases not matched to a gene; V was cut back by 6 bases and J by 5 bases. This CDR3 is built from 15 residues.

The V and J genes are TRBV25-1 and TRBJ1-2; D perhaps matches TRBD1 (6 bases). The CDR3 contains 13 residues. V was shortened by 4 bases and J by 2 bases, with 8 bases between the two germline ends. Germline-derived CDR1 and CDR2 are MGHDK and SYGVNS. Here the CDR3 DNA reads TGTGCCAGCAGTGCCCAGGGGAACTATGGCTACACCTTC. This gives the protein CASSAQGNYGYTF.

About this clone: Mismatch with germline at one junction end may stem from a read error. J is TRBJ1-5 and V is TRBV2, with D maybe TRBD1 (5 bases). CDR3 length equals 14 residues. CDR1 and CDR2 (germline): SNHLY, FYNNEI. CDR3 in amino acids: CASSPSGSNRPQHF. DNA for the CDR3: TGTGCCAGCAGCCCATCAGGGTCCAATCGGCCCCAGCATTTT. Full variable domain (missing parts from reference TRBV2 and TRBJ1-5): EPEVTQTPSHQVTQMGQEVILRCVPISNHLYFYWYRQILGQKVEFLVSFYNNEISEKSEIFDDQFSVERPDGSNFTLKIRSTKLEDSAMYFCASSPSGSNRPQHFGDGTRLSIL.

J is TRBJ1-2 and V is TRBV30; 9 bases line up with TRBD1. This CDR3 has 13 residues. Germline loops: CDR1 GTSNPN, CDR2 SVGIG (reference sequence). With 5 bases clipped from V and 4 bases from J, the junction kept 5 bases outside the gene matches. Here the CDR3 DNA reads TGTGCCTGGTCACCGGGACAGGGCTATGGCTACACCTTC. It yields the protein CAWSPGQGYGYTF.

This chain uses TRBV6-2 or TRBV6-3 with TRBJ1-1; TRBD1 might be the D (5 bases). The CDR3 covers 14 residues. Germline loops: CDR1 MNHEY, CDR2 SVGEGT. The germline V and J ends were trimmed by 5 bases and 9 bases, with 19 bases remaining between them. DNA for the CDR3: TGTGCCAGCAGTCTAACAGGAGATGGTAATAAAGCTTTCTTT. This codes for CASSLTGDGNKAFF.

V gene TRBV9 combines with J gene TRBJ2-1; TRBD2 matches 7 bases. Per the germline V gene, CDR1 is SGDLS and CDR2 is YYNGEE. With 6 bases clipped from V and 7 bases from J, the junction kept 13 bases outside the gene matches. The CDR3 covers 15 residues. CDR3 coding DNA: TGTGCCAGCACCAGAGGGGCTAGCGGTTTAAATGAGCAGTTCTTC. This sequence encodes CASTRGASGLNEQFF. Variable domain in full (rest from reference TRBV9 and TRBJ2-1): DSGVTQTPKHLITATGQRVTLRCSPRSGDLSVYWYQQSLDQGLQFLIQYYNGEERAKGNILERFSAQQFPDLHSELNLSSLELGDSALYFCASTRGASGLNEQFFGPGTRLTVL.

The V and J genes are TRBV24-1 and TRBJ2-7; D not certain. The germline CDR1 and CDR2 sequences are KGHDR and SFDVKD. With 5 bases removed from V and 2 bases from J, the gap between germline ends came to 9 bases. The CDR3 covers 13 residues. CDR3 region: CATSGQAPYEQYF. The CDR3 DNA reads TGTGCCACCAGTGGGCAAGCGCCCTACGAGCAGTACTTC.

On this clone itself: Other DNA sequences of this sample code for an identical CDR3. The J gene is TRBJ1-2, the V gene TRBV10-2; weak D call: TRBD1 (5 bases). The CDR3 sequence is 13 residues long. Trimming removed 2 bases at V and 4 bases at J, with 8 bases between. Germline assignment: CDR1 WSHSY and CDR2 SAAADI. In nucleotides, the CDR3 is TGCGCCAGCAGTGAGGGCAGGGCCTATGGCTACACCTTC. Translating gives CASSEGRAYGYTF.

The V gene is TRBV19, the J gene TRBJ1-5; a possible D gene is TRBD1 (5 bases). The CDR3 runs to 17 residues. CDR1 LNHDA and CDR2 SQIVND come from the germline V gene (reference sequence). V lost 3 bases and J 5 bases, leaving 20 bases between the germline ends. The CDR3, as DNA: TGTGCCAGTAGTATGAGGGATCGACGGGGGTGGCATCAGCCCCAGCATTTT. This sequence encodes CASSMRDRRGWHQPQHF.

The chain recombines TRBV6-1 with TRBJ1-6, with D perhaps TRBD1 (5 bases). The CDR3 consists of 18 residues. Germline CDR1 and CDR2: MNHNS and SASEGT. Trimming left V 1 base short and J 7 bases short, with 20 bases between. The CDR3 loop reads CASSEGTRAISRNSPLHF. CDR3 sequence (DNA): TGTGCCAGCAGTGAAGGGACACGGGCCATCTCCAGGAATTCACCCCTCCACTTT.

This clone occurred once. The genes are TRBV7-9 and TRBJ2-1; 11 bases align to TRBD2. The CDR3 is made up of 15 amino acids. Germline V CDR1 and CDR2: SEHNR, FQNEAQ (reference sequence). Unmatched junction bases numbered 8, after V lost 5 bases and J lost 8 bases. The CDR3 DNA sequence: TGTGCCAGCAGCCACACTAGCGGGAGAAGAGATGAGCAGTTCTTC. As protein: CASSHTSGRRDEQFF.

The chain employs TRBV11-2 and TRBJ2-7; D gene unclear. The V end was cut by 5 bases, the J end by 3 bases, with 5 bases between. Germline V lookup: CDR1 SGHAT, CDR2 FQNNGV. CDR3 length equals 11 residues. CDR3 nucleotide sequence: TGTGCCAGCAGCCAAATCTACGAGCAGTACTTC. It specifies CASSQIYEQYF. The whole variable domain, remainder taken from reference TRBV11-2 and TRBJ2-7, is EAGVAQSPRYKIIEKRQSVAFWCNPISGHATLYWYQQILGQGPKLLIQFQNNGVVDDSQLPKDRFSAERLKGVDSTLKIQPAKLEDSAVYLCASSQIYEQYFGPGTRLTVT.

The chain joins TRBV11-2 to TRBJ2-6; no firm D call. The V gene lost 5 bases and the J gene lost 2 bases, with 13 bases spanning the gap. CDR1 is SGHAT and CDR2 is FQNNGV in the germline V gene. The CDR3 runs to 16 residues. CDR3 amino acids: CASSPSGTAGANVLTF. Here the CDR3 DNA reads TGTGCCAGCAGCCCCTCAGGAACTGCTGGGGCCAACGTCCTGACTTTC. Full variable domain (remainder filled in from reference TRBV11-2 and TRBJ2-6): EAGVAQSPRYKIIEKRQSVAFWCNPISGHATLYWYQQILGQGPKLLIQFQNNGVVDDSQLPKDRFSAERLKGVDSTLKIQPAKLEDSAVYLCASSPSGTAGANVLTFGAGSRLTVL.

The chain is built from TRBV5-1 and TRBJ2-5; D is possibly TRBD1 (5 bases). Germline values: CDR1 SGHRS, CDR2 YFSETQ. The CDR3 covers 14 residues. Trimming cost V 4 bases and J 5 bases, with 15 bases left between them. CDR3 region: CASSRSNAGETQYF. The CDR3 DNA reads TGCGCCAGCAGCCGGAGCAACGCAGGGGAGACCCAGTACTTC.

J is TRBJ1-5 and V is TRBV20-1, with D possibly matching TRBD1 (5 bases). This CDR3 has 12 amino acids. The V gene's germline CDR1 is DFQATT and CDR2 SNEGSKA (reference sequence). The V and J ends lost 3 bases and 5 bases respectively, with 8 bases between them. This CDR3 is CSASSGDQPQHF. The CDR3 DNA reads TGCAGTGCTAGTTCGGGGGATCAGCCCCAGCATTTT.

This chain joins TRBV12-3 or TRBV12-4 and TRBJ1-2; 7 bases fit TRBD1. The V gene end was trimmed by 5 bases and the J gene end by 5 bases; junction bases not matched to a gene: 5. This CDR3 is 13 amino acids long. Here the CDR3 DNA reads TGTGCCAGCAGTGACCGACAGGGTTATGGCTACACCTTC. It translates to CASSDRQGYGYTF.

The genes are TRBV5-4 and TRBJ1-1, with D tentatively TRBD1 (5 bases). Germline V CDR1 and CDR2: SGHNT, YYREEE (reference sequence). V lost 0 bases, J lost 8 bases, and 11 bases lay in between. There are 13 residues in the CDR3. The CDR3 protein is CASSLAYNREAFF. Written as DNA, the CDR3 is TGTGCCAGCAGCTTGGCCTATAACAGGGAAGCTTTCTTT.

The chain is built from TRBV30 and TRBJ1-3, with D unclear. CDR3 size: 13 residues. Germline CDR1 and CDR2: GTSNPN and SVGIG (reference sequence). The germline V and J ends were trimmed by 3 bases and 0 bases, with 6 bases remaining between them. In DNA form, the CDR3 reads TGTGCCTGGAGCGTCTTCTCTGGAAACACCATATATTTT. Translating it yields CAWSVFSGNTIYF.

This chain connects TRBV5-1 to TRBJ2-1, with unresolved D. The CDR3 spans 12 residues. Trimming left V 0 bases short and J 8 bases short, with 6 bases between. Germline lookup yields CDR1 SGHRS and CDR2 YFSETQ. The CDR3 spells CASSLVPDEQFF. The DNA of the CDR3 is TGCGCCAGCAGCTTGGTGCCGGATGAGCAGTTCTTC.